This T cell receptor beta chain is from a study of blood T cell repertoires in COVID-19. Study background: Acute-phase and convalescent COVID-19 samples originated in the United States, Italy and Spain. From T cells, B-cell-depleted T cells, or PBMCs came the material, which was cDNA or gDNA.

Assay used: immunoSEQ multiplex PCR; TCRdb lists only in-frame clones, some missing. The sample records about 200,000 clones, roughly 90% being singletons. The CDR3 extends over 15 amino acids. Germline CDR1 and CDR2: MNHEY and SMNVEV (reference sequence). The V segment lost 3 bases and the J segment 2 bases; nucleotides outside the gene matches: 2. Participants were placed into cohorts based on the clinical history they reported. The chain combines TRBV27 with TRBJ1-2; TRBD1 agrees at 11 bases. The sequenced sample consisted of PBMCs or T cells enriched from blood (not recorded which). The TCR was taken from a woman between 18 and 30 years old who had recovered from COVID-19. The CDR3 is CASSLRTGGNYGYTF. Written as DNA, the CDR3 is TGTGCCAGCAGTTTGCGGACAGGGGGCAACTATGGCTACACCTTC.